This T cell receptor (beta chain) was captured in a study of a mutant IDH1 vaccine in newly diagnosed glioma. Turning to the study itself: Vaccination was launched 4-6 weeks after radiotherapy alone, or with temozolomide cycles.

The time point denotes: week 47, end of study. It was 300 ug of mutant IDH1 20-mer peptide that made up each vaccine dose, given with topical imiquimod. In regard to this clone: The target antigen is unknown.

J lost 1 base, V lost 0 bases, and 2 bases had no gene match. Germline assignment: CDR1 SGHTA and CDR2 FQGNSA. The CDR3 is made up of 15 amino acids. Clones were read by immunoSEQ multiplex PCR, and TCRdb kept only the in-frame ones, dropping some. The repertoire holds tens of thousands of clones, with approximately 75% as singletons. The TCR sequence derives from a man aged 40-50 years with glioma. The specimen comprised PBMCs, sampled from a glioma patient whose treatment included an IDH1 peptide vaccine. V and J are TRBV7-2 and TRBJ2-5; TRBD1 aligns across 7 bases. The CDR3 DNA is TGTGCCAGCAGCTTAGCGACAGGGACCCAAGAGACCCAGTACTTC. It encodes CASSLATGTQETQYF.